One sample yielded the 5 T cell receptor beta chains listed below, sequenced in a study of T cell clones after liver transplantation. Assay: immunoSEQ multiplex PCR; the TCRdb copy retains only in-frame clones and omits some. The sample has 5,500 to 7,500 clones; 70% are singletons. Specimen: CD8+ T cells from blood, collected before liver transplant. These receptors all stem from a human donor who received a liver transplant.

The CDR3 region has the DNA TGTGCCAGCAGCCCCGGGGGGGTATCGTACACTGAAGCTTTCTTT. Its protein product is CASSPGGVSYTEAFF. The chain carries TRBV5-6 and TRBJ1-1; D is perhaps TRBD1 (5 bases). This CDR3 is built from 15 residues. Per the germline V gene, CDR1 is SGHDT and CDR2 is YYEEEE. V lost 4 bases to trimming and J lost 3 bases, with 16 bases between them.

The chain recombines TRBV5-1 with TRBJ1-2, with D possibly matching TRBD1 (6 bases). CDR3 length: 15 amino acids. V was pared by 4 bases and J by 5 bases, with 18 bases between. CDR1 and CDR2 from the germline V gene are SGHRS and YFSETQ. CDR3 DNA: TGCGCCAGCAGCGCTCGACAGGATTTATTTTATGGCTACACCTTC. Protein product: CASSARQDLFYGYTF.

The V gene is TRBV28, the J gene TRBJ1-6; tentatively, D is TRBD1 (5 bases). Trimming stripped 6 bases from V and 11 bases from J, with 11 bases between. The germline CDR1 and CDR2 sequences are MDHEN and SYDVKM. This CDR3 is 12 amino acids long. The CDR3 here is CASRAGGTPLHF. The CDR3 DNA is TGTGCCAGCAGGGCCGGGGGAACACCCCTCCACTTT.

Here the CDR3 reads CASSLGREADEQFF. CDR3 coding DNA: TGTGCCAGCAGTTTAGGGCGGGAGGCCGATGAGCAGTTCTTC. The V call is TRBV27, the J call TRBJ2-1; 8 bases line up with TRBD2. Germline CDR1 MNHEY, CDR2 SMNVEV (reference sequence). The V segment lost 2 bases and the J segment 8 bases; nucleotides outside the gene matches: 5. The CDR3 is 14 residues long.

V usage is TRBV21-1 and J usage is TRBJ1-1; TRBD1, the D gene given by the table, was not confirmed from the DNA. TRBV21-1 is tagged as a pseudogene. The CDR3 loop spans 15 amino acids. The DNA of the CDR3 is TGTGCCAGCAGCAAGGGACAGGGGGCGAACACTGAAGCTTTCTTT. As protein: CASSKGQGANTEAFF.